This TCR beta chain was profiled in a study of blood T cell repertoires in COVID-19. Study-wide context: Sources were T cells, B-cell-depleted T cells, or PBMCs; the material itself was cDNA or gDNA.

The CDR3 contains 14 residues. Per germline, CDR1 SGHNT and CDR2 YENEEA. The V end was cut by 5 bases, the J end by 6 bases, with 13 bases between. Study members were between roughly 18 and 90 years old and lived in 20 to 30 US regions. Per the study methods: How many nucleated cells were present was estimated from reference gene primer amplification. Some clones are missing from TCRdb's copy, which holds only in-frame ones; the method was immunoSEQ multiplex PCR. From that table come the V and J calls and clone size; the DNA was used to work out D and trimming. Found here are 200,000 to 250,000 clones, approximately 88% of them singletons; the top ten hold 10%.

This clonotype was sampled from a man younger than 30 with acute COVID-19. The chain couples TRBV11-3 to TRBJ1-4; D not resolved. Source material: PBMCs or T cells enriched from blood (not recorded which). The CDR3 protein is CASSKRGADEKLFF. The CDR3 DNA is TGTGCCAGCAGCAAGAGAGGTGCAGATGAAAAACTGTTTTTT. The complete variable domain, with remaining parts taken from reference TRBV11-3 and TRBJ1-4, reads EAGVVQSPRYKIIEKKQPVAFWCNPISGHNTLYWYLQNLGQGPELLIRYENEEAVDDSQLPKDRFSAERLKGVDSTLKIQPAELGDSAVYLCASSKRGADEKLFFGSGTQLSVL.